A selection of T cell receptor beta chains follows, all from one sample in a study of lymphopenia after photon versus proton radiotherapy. Method: immunoSEQ multiplex PCR; TCRdb's copy keeps in-frame clones and lacks some. The sample has approximately 65,000 clones; about nine tenths are singletons. This material consisted of peripheral blood, taken from a patient treated with proton-based radiotherapy. Receptors were obtained from a man older than 75 with esophageal cancer. CDR3s include the opening cysteine and the closing phenylalanine or tryptophan. A D gene is named only where the DNA matches it firmly. Some rows mark clone size as missing; the rest say once, few, many or name a class of expanded clone.

d_gene	abundance	v_gene	j_gene	CDR3aa	CDR3nt
.	.	TRBV20-1	TRBJ2-1	CSASSLDEQFF	TGCAGTGCTAGTTCTCTCGATGAGCAGTTCTTC
.	once	TRBV18	TRBJ2-7	CASSPDYSYPNEQYF	TGTGCCAGCTCACCGGACTATTCTTATCCCAACGAGCAGTACTTC
.	.	TRBV25-1	TRBJ2-1	CASSEMRGYNEQFF	TGTGCCAGCAGTGAAATGCGGGGCTACAATGAGCAGTTCTTC
.	.	TRBV28	TRBJ2-5	CASSRRGGGEETQYF	TGTGCCAGCAGTCGGAGGGGAGGGGGGGAAGAGACCCAGTACTTC
.	.	TRBV6-5	TRBJ2-4	CASSAHVRGYRYF	TGTGCCAGCAGTGCCCATGTCAGGGGTTATCGGTACTTC
.	.	TRBV5-1	TRBJ2-3	CASSLKQVITDTQYF	TGCGCCAGCAGCTTGAAACAGGTAATCACAGATACGCAGTATTTT
.	.	TRBV11-2	TRBJ2-7	CASSLAGPEQYF	TGTGCCAGCAGCTTAGCGGGGCCCGAGCAGTACTTC
.	once	TRBV7-8	TRBJ2-4	CASSPRQRRREAKNIQYF	TGTGCCAGCAGCCCCCGGCAGCGGCGGAGGGAGGCCAAAAACATTCAGTACTTC
TRBD1	.	TRBV7-8	TRBJ1-2	CASSPRGSYGYTF	TGTGCCAGCAGCCCCAGGGGGTCCTATGGCTACACCTTC
.	.	TRBV27	TRBJ1-5	CASSLWGNQPQHF	TGTGCCAGCAGTTTATGGGGGAATCAGCCCCAGCATTTT
TRBD1	.	TRBV10-3	TRBJ2-7	CAISRDRSSYEQYF	TGTGCCATCAGTAGGGACAGGTCCTCCTACGAGCAGTACTTC
.	.	TRBV30	TRBJ2-6	CACSSSGANVLTF	TGTGCCTGTTCGAGCTCTGGGGCCAACGTCCTGACTTTC
TRBD1	.	TRBV29-1	TRBJ2-1	CSVGQGSRDEQFF	TGCAGCGTTGGACAGGGATCCAGGGATGAGCAGTTCTTC
.	.	TRBV20-1	TRBJ1-1	CSALKTSGAFF	TGCAGTGCCTTAAAAACAAGTGGAGCTTTCTTT
.	.	TRBV6-1	TRBJ2-7	CASSVSPGPYEQYF	TGTGCCAGCAGTGTATCCCCAGGCCCCTACGAGCAGTACTTC
.	.	TRBV5-1	TRBJ1-3	CASSGGGYGNTIYF	TGCGCCAGCAGCGGTGGGGGGTATGGAAACACCATATATTTT
.	.	TRBV25-1	TRBJ1-1	CASSEIREETEAFF	TGTGCCAGCAGTGAAATCAGGGAGGAGACTGAAGCTTTCTTT
.	.	TRBV21-1	TRBJ1-6	CASTPGRSYNSPLHF	TGTGCCAGCACCCCGGGGAGATCCTATAATTCACCCCTCCACTTT
.	once	TRBV11-2	TRBJ2-5	CASNPYSDQETQYF	TGTGCCAGCAATCCCTATAGCGACCAAGAGACCCAGTACTTC
.	.	TRBV4-3	TRBJ1-1	CASSHLNTEAFF	TGCGCCAGCAGCCACCTTAACACTGAAGCTTTCTTT
.	.	TRBV5-1	TRBJ2-3	CASSLGGSFTDTQYF	TGCGCCAGCAGCTTGGGTGGCTCCTTCACAGATACGCAGTATTTT
TRBD1	once	TRBV2	TRBJ1-2	CASRDRGVNGYTF	TGTGCCAGCAGGGACAGGGGAGTTAATGGCTACACCTTC
.	.	TRBV5-6	TRBJ2-5	CASSFPEGETQYF	TGTGCCAGCAGCTTCCCAGAAGGGGAGACCCAGTACTTC
TRBD1	.	TRBV27	TRBJ1-1	CASSAGQVNTEAFF	TGTGCCAGCAGTGCGGGACAGGTCAACACTGAAGCTTTCTTT
TRBD1	.	TRBV10-3	TRBJ1-1	CAISEQGQSAFF	TGTGCCATCAGTGAGCAGGGACAGTCGGCTTTCTTT
.	.	TRBV12-5	TRBJ2-7	CASGKPGTSYEQYF	TGTGCTAGTGGCAAACCTGGGACATCTTACGAGCAGTACTTC
.	.	TRBV5-1	TRBJ1-4	CASNREGNEKLFF	TGCGCCTCAAACAGGGAAGGGAATGAAAAACTGTTTTTT
TRBD1	.	TRBV14	TRBJ2-3	CASSVGQATDTQYF	TGTGCCAGCAGCGTGGGACAGGCCACAGATACGCAGTATTTT
.	.	TRBV5-1	TRBJ2-3	CASSLEGESSTDTQYF	TGCGCCAGCAGCTTGGAAGGGGAATCCTCCACAGATACGCAGTATTTT
.	.	TRBV5-1	TRBJ2-5	CASSLNERVGETQYF	TGCGCCAGCAGCTTGAACGAGCGGGTGGGCGAGACCCAGTACTTC
.	.	TRBV7-6	TRBJ2-7	CASSLRPGEVYEQYF	TGTGCCAGCAGCCTACGGCCGGGGGAGGTCTACGAGCAGTACTTC
.	once	TRBV5-6	TRBJ2-3	CASSWLQATETDTQYF	TGTGCCAGCAGCTGGCTCCAGGCGACCGAGACAGATACGCAGTATTTT
.	.	TRBV5-4	TRBJ2-7	CASSWDFYEQYF	TGTGCCAGCAGCTGGGACTTTTACGAGCAGTACTTC
.	once	TRBV4-3	TRBJ2-7	CASSRDSPSYEQYF	TGCGCCAGCAGCCGAGACTCACCTAGCTACGAGCAGTACTTC
.	.	TRBV4-3	TRBJ2-7	CASSLRVRQPYEQYF	TGCGCCAGCAGCCTACGGGTGCGGCAGCCCTACGAGCAGTACTTC
TRBD1	.	TRBV5-4	TRBJ2-2	CASSKDRGQGELFF	TGTGCCAGCAGTAAAGACAGGGGGCAAGGGGAGCTGTTTTTT